Included here is one TCR beta chain sequence, with context. This record belongs to a study of blood T cell repertoires in COVID-19. V lost 0 bases to trimming and J lost 5 bases; unmatched junction nucleotides: 10. The CDR3 is 18 residues long. CDR1 and CDR2 from the germline V gene are SGDLS and YYNGEE. The data were produced by immunoSEQ multiplex PCR, yet TCRdb's version contains in-frame clones alone and is incomplete. The data show around 50,000 clones, 82% seen once. The chain recombines TRBV9 with TRBJ2-5, with 13 positions matching TRBD2. The sequenced sample was peripheral blood. This clonotype originated in a man in his forties or fifties with acute or convalescent COVID-19. CDR3 region: CASSVAGGLAGPMETQYF. The CDR3 DNA reads TGTGCCAGCAGCGTAGCGGGGGGACTAGCGGGGCCAATGGAGACCCAGTACTTC.